The clone carrying this TCR beta chain was observed a single time. The V end lost 6 bases, the J end lost 8 bases, and 14 bases lay between the germline ends. This CDR3 region has 13 residues. Germline lookup yields CDR1 MDHEN and CDR2 SYDVKM. This record belongs to a study of cytomegalovirus exposure and HLA in healthy donors. The PCR had 60 Vbeta and 13 Jbeta primers. Sequenced by immunoSEQ multiplex PCR; TCRdb stores in-frame clones only, minus some. Among over 120,000 clones, around 75% were seen once, and the ten largest hold 6% to 8.5%. The gene calls are TRBV28 and TRBJ2-1; D call uncertain. The clonotype originates from a man aged 30 to 45 in good health and CMV-seronegative. Source material: PBMCs. The CDR3 sequence is CASSPSRPHEQFF. For the CDR3, the DNA is TGTGCCAGCAGCCCTTCGCGGCCACATGAGCAGTTCTTC.